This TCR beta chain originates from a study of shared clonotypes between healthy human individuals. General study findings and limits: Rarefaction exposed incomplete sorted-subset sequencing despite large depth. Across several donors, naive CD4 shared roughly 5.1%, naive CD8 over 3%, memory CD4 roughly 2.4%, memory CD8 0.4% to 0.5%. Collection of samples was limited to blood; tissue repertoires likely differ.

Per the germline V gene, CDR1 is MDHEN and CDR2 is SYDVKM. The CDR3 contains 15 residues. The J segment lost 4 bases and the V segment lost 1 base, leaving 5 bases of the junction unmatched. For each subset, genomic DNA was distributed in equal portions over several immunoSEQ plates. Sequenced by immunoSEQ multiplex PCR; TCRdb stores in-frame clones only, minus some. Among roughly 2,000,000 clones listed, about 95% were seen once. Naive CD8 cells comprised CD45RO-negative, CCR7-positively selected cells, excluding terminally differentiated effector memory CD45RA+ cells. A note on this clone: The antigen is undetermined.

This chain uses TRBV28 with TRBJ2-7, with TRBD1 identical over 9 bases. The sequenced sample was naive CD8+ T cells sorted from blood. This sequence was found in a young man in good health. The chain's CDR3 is CASSLSDRGGYEQYF. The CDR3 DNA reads TGTGCCAGCAGTTTATCCGACAGGGGGGGATACGAGCAGTACTTC.